This TCR beta chain was recorded in a study of cytomegalovirus exposure and HLA in healthy donors. Whole-study results and caveats: The authors later found HLA-associated TCR beta chains more clonally expanded than equally common others. A later analysis linked a missense DCLRE1C variant to TCR beta V- and J-gene trimming. The likely explanation for a cluster of highly shared sequence variants was sequencing artifact.

On this clone itself: Its antigen is as yet unknown.

With 60 Vbeta and 13 Jbeta primers, the PCR was carried out. Only in-frame clones appear in the TCRdb table, and some are missing; sequencing was by immunoSEQ multiplex PCR. This sample has 150,000 to 200,000 clones, with 65% to 80% found just once. The sequenced sample consisted of PBMCs. The clonotype was recovered from a woman in her thirties or forties in good health and CMV-seronegative.

The CDR3 sequence is CASSRRVSSYNEQFF. CDR3 sequence (DNA): TGTGCCAGCAGCCGTAGAGTATCCTCCTACAATGAGCAGTTCTTC. V gene TRBV6-6 combines with J gene TRBJ2-1; D remains ambiguous. CDR3 length: 15 residues. Germline V gene sequence: CDR1 MNHNY, CDR2 SVGAGI (reference sequence). V was shortened by 6 bases and J by 0 bases, with 12 bases between the two germline ends.